This TCR beta chain was recorded in a study of memory CD4+ T cells and cytomegalovirus serostatus. Single viable CD3+CD4+CD8-CD45RO+ cells were sorted as the memory CD4+ T cells. Trimming cost V 0 bases and J 4 bases, with 10 bases left between them. The CDR3 is 14 amino acids. CDR1 and CDR2 (germline): SGDLS, YYNGEE. The data were produced by immunoSEQ multiplex PCR, yet TCRdb's version contains in-frame clones alone and is incomplete. The sample lists tens of thousands of clones; around three quarters were seen once. The sequence derives from an adult in good health and CMV-seronegative. The V and J genes are TRBV9 and TRBJ1-2, with D possibly TRBD1 on 5 matching bases. Sequences were obtained from memory CD4+ T cells from blood. CDR3 DNA sequence: TGTGCCAGCAGCGTAGGGCCCGACAGCTATGGCTACACCTTC. Translated: CASSVGPDSYGYTF.